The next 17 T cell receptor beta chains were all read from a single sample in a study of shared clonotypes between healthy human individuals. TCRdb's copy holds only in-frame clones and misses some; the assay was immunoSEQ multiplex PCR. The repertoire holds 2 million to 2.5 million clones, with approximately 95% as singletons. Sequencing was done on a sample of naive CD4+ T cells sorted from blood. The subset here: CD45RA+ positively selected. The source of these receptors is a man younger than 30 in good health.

The CDR3 loop is CASSTETGGGRDEQYF. The DNA for the CDR3 is TGTGCCAGTAGCACAGAAACAGGGGGCGGCAGGGACGAGCAGTACTTC. The rearrangement joins TRBV19 to TRBJ2-7, with TRBD1 identical over 9 bases. There are 16 residues in the CDR3. Germline assignment: CDR1 LNHDA and CDR2 SQIVND (reference sequence). The trim removed 6 bases at V and 5 bases at J, leaving 14 bases unmatched.

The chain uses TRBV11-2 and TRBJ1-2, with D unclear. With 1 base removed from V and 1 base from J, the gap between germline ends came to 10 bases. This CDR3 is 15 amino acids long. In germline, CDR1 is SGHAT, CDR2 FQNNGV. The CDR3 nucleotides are TGTGCCAGCAGCTTAGGGGGTCCAAATAACTATGGCTACACCTTC. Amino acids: CASSLGGPNNYGYTF.

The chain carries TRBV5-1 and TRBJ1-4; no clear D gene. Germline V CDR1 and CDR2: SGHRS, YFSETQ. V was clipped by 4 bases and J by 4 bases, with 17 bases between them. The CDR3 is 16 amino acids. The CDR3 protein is CASSPMASGNNEKLFF. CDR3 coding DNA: TGCGCCAGCAGCCCCATGGCGTCGGGAAATAATGAAAAACTGTTTTTT. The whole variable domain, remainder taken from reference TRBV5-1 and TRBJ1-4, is KAGVTQTPRYLIKTRGQQVTLSCSPISGHRSVSWYQQTPGQGLQFLFEYFSETQRNKGNFPGRFSGRQFSNSRSEMNVSTLELGDSALYLCASSPMASGNNEKLFFGSGTQLSVL.

The CDR3: CASSESGQGSTYEQYF. In nucleotides, the CDR3 is TGTGCCAGCAGTGAATCCGGACAGGGCTCCACCTACGAGCAGTACTTC. The rearrangement links TRBV6-1 to TRBJ2-7; 8 nucleotides align to TRBD1. Germline V lookup: CDR1 MNHNS, CDR2 SASEGT. J was trimmed by 2 bases and V by 2 bases; bases with no gene match: 8. This CDR3 spans 16 amino acids.

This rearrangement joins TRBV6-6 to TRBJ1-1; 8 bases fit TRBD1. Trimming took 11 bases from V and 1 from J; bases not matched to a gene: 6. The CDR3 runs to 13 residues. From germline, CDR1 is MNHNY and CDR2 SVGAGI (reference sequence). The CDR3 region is CAQGAGRNTEAFF. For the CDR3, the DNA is TGTGCCCAGGGGGCAGGGAGGAACACTGAAGCTTTCTTT.

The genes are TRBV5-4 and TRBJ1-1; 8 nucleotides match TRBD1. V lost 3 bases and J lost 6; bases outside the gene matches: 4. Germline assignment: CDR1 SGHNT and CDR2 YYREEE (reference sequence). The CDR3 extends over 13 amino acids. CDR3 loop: CASSYGQGPEAFF. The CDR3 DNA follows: TGTGCCAGCAGCTACGGACAGGGCCCTGAAGCTTTCTTT.

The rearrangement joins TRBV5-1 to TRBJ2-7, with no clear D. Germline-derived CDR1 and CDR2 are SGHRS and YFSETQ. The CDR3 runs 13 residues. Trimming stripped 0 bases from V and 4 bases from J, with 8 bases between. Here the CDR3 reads CASSLGLVYEQYF. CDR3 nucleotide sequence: TGCGCCAGCAGCTTGGGACTGGTTTACGAGCAGTACTTC.

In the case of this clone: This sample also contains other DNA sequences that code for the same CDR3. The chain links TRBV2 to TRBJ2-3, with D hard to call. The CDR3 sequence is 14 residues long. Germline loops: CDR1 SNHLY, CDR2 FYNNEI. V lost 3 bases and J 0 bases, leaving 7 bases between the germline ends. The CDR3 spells CASSDRASTDTQYF. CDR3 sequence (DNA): TGTGCCAGCAGTGACCGGGCTAGCACAGATACGCAGTATTTT.

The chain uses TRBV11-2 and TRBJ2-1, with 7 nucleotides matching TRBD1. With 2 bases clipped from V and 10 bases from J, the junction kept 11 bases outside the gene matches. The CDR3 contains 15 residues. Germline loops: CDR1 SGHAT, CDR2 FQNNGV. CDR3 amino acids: CASSLRRQGTWEQFF. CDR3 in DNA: TGTGCCAGCAGCTTACGGCGACAGGGCACGTGGGAGCAGTTCTTC.

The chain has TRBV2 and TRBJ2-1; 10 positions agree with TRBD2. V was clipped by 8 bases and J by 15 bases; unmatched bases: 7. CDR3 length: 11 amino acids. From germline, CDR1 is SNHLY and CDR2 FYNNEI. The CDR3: CASGGGLAMFF. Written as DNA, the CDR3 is TGTGCCAGCGGGGGGGGACTAGCGATGTTCTTC.

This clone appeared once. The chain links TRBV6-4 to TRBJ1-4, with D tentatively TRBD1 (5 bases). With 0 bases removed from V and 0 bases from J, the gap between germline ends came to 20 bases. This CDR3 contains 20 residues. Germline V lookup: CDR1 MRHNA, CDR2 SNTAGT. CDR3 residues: CASSDSGRTPIHSTNEKLFF. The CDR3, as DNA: TGTGCCAGCAGTGACTCGGGGCGGACTCCGATCCACTCAACTAATGAAAAACTGTTTTTT.

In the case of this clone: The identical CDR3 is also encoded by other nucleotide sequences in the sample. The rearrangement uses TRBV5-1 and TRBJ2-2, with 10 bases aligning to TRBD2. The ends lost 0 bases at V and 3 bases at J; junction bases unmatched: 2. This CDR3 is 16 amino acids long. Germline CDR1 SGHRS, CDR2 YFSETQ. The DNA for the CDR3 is TGCGCCAGCAGCTTGGTTGGGACTAGCGACACCGGGGAGCTGTTTTTT. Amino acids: CASSLVGTSDTGELFF.

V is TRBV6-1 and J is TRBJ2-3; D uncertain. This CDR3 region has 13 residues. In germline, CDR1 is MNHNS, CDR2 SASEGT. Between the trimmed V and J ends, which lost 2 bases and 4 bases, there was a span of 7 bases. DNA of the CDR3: TGTGCCAGCAGTGAACAAAGGGCAGATACGCAGTATTTT. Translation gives CASSEQRADTQYF.

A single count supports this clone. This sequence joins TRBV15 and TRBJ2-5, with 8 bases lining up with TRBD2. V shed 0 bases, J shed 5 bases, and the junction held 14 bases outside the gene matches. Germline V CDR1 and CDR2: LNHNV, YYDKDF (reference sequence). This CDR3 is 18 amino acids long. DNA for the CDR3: TGTGCCACCAGCAGAGATTATCCAGCGGGGGCCCCAGGGGAGACCCAGTACTTC. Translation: CATSRDYPAGAPGETQYF.

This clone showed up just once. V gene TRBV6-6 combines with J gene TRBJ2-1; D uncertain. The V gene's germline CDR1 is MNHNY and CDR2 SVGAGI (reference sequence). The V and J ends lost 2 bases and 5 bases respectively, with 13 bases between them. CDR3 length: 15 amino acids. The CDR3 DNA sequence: TGTGCCAGCAGTTACGGGGTAGTGAGAGACAATGAGCAGTTCTTC. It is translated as CASSYGVVRDNEQFF.

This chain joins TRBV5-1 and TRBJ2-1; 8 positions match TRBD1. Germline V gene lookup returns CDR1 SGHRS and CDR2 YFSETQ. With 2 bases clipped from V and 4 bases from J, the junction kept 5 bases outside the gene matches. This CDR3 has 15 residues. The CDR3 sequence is CASSFDRGGYNEQFF. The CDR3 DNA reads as TGCGCCAGCAGCTTCGACAGGGGTGGATACAATGAGCAGTTCTTC.

CDR3 protein: CASSVGLGGKAQIYEQYF. In nucleotides, the CDR3 is TGTGCCAGCAGCGTAGGATTAGGAGGGAAAGCCCAAATCTACGAGCAGTACTTC. The chain recombines TRBV9 with TRBJ2-7; perhaps TRBD2 as D (6 bases). The CDR3 contains 18 residues. Trimming pared 0 bases from V and 3 bases from J, leaving 22 bases between. Germline CDR1 is SGDLS and CDR2 is YYNGEE.